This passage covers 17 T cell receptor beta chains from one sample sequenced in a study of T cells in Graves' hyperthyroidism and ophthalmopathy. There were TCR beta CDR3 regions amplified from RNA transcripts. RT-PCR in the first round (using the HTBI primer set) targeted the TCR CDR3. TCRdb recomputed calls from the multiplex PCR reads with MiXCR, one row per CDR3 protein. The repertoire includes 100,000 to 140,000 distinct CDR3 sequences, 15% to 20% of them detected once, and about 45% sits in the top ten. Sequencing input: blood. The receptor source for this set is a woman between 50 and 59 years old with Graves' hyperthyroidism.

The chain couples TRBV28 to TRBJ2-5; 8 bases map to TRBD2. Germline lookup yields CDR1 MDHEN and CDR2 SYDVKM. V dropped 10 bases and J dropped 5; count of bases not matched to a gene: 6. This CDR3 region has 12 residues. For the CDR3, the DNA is TGTGCCACCGGGGGGGGCGAGGAGACCCAGTACTTC. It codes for CATGGGEETQYF.

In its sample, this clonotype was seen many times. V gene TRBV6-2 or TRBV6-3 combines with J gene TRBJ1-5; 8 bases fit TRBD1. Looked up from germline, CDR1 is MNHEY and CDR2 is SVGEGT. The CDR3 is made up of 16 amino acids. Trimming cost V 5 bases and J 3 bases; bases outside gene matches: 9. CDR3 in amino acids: CASSLLRGQVNQPQHF. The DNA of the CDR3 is TGTGCCAGCAGTCTGCTTCGGGGACAGGTCAATCAGCCCCAGCATTTT.

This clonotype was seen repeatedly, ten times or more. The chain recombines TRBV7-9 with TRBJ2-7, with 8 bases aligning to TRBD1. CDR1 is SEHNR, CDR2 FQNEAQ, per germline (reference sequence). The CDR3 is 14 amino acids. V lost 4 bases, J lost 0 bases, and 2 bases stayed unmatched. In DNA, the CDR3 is TGTGCCAGCAGCTGGACAGGGATCTCCTACGAGCAGTACTTC. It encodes CASSWTGISYEQYF. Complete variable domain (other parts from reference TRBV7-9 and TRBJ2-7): DTGVSQNPRHKITKRGQNVTFRCDPISEHNRLYWYRQTLGQGPEFLTYFQNEAQLEKSRLLSDRFSAERPKGSFSTLEIQRTEQGDSAMYLCASSWTGISYEQYFGPGTRLTVT.

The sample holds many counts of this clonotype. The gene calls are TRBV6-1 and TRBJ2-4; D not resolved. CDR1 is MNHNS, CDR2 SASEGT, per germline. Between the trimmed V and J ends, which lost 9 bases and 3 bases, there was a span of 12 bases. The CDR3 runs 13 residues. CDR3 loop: CASEPLGKNIQYF. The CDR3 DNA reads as TGTGCCAGTGAGCCTCTGGGCAAAAACATTCAGTACTTC.

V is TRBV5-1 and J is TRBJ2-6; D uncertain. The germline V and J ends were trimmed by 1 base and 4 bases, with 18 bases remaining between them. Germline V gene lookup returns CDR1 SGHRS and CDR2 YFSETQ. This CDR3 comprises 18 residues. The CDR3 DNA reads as TGCGCCAGCAGCTTGCGAGACGGACCGCTCTCGGGGGCCAACGTCCTGACTTTC. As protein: CASSLRDGPLSGANVLTF.

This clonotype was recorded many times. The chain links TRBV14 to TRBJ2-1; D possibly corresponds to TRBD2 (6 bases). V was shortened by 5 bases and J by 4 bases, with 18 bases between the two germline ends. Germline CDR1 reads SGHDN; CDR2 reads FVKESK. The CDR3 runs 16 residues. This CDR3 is CASSGGGHVAYNEQFF. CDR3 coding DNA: TGTGCCAGCAGCGGAGGAGGGCACGTTGCTTACAATGAGCAGTTCTTC. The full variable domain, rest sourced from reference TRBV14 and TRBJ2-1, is EAGVTQFPSHSVIEKGQTVTLRCDPISGHDNLYWYRRVMGKEIKFLLHFVKESKQDESGMPNNRFLAERTGGTYSTLKVQPAELEDSGVYFCASSGGGHVAYNEQFFGPGTRLTVL.

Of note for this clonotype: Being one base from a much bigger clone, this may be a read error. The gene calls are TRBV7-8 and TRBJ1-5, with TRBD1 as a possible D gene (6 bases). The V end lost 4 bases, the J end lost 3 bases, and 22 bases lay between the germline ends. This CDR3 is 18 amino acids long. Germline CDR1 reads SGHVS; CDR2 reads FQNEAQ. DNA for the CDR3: TGTGCCAGCAGCTCCCAGTTGTGGATCCGGGACAACAATCAGCCCCAGCATTTT. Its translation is CASSSQLWIRDNNQPQHF.

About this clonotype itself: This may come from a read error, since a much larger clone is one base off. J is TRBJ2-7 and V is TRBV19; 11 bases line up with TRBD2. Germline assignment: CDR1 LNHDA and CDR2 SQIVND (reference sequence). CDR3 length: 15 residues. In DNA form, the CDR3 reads TGTGCCAGTGGTATAGCCGGGACTAGCGGAGAAGAGAAGTACTTC. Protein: CASGIAGTSGEEKYF.

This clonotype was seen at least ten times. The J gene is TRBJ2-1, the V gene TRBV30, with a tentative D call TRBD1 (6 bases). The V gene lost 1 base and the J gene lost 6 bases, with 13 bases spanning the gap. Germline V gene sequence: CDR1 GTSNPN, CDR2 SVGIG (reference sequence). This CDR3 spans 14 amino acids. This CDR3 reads CAWSGGSGANEQFF. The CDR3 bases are TGTGCCTGGAGTGGGGGGTCAGGGGCCAATGAGCAGTTCTTC.

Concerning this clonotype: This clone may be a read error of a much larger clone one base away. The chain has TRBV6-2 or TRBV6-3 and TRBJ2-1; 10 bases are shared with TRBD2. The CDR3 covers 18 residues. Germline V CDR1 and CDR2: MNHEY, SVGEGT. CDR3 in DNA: TGTGCCCGCAGTTACCCCCAAGGACTAGCGGCAACGTACAATGAGCAGTTCTTC. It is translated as CARSYPQGLAATYNEQFF.

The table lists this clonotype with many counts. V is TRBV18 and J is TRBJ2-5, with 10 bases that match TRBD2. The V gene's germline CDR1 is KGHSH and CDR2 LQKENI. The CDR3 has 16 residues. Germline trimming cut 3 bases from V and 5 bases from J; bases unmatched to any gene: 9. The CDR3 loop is CASSPGLAGVRETQYF. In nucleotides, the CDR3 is TGTGCCAGCTCACCTGGGCTAGCGGGAGTTCGGGAGACCCAGTACTTC.

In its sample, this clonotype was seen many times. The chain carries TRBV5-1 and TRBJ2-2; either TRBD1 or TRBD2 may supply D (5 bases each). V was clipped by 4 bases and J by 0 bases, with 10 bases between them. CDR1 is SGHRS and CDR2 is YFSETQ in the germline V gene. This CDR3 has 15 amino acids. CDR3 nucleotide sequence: TGCGCCAGCAGCCGGGACCCCGCGAACACCGGGGAGCTGTTTTTT. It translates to CASSRDPANTGELFF.

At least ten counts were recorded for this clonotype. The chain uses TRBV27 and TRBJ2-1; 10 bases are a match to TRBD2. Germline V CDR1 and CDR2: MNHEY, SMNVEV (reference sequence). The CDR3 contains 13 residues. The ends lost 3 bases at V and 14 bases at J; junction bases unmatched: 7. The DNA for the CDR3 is TGTGCCAGCAGTTTTGGTGCTAGCGGGAGCAAGTTCTTC. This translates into CASSFGASGSKFF.

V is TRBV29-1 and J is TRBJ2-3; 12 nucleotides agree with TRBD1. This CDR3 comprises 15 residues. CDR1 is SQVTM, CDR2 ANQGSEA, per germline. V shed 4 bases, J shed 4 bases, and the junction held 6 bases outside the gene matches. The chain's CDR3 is CSVAGDRGQADTQYF. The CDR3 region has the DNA TGCAGCGTTGCGGGGGACAGGGGGCAAGCAGATACGCAGTATTTT.

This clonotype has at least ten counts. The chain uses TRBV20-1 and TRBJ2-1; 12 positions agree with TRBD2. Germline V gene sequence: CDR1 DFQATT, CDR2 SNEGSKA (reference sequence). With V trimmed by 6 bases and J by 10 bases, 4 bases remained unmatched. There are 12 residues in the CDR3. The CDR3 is CSAGTSGYEQFF. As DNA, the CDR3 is TGCAGTGCCGGGACTAGCGGGTACGAGCAGTTCTTC.

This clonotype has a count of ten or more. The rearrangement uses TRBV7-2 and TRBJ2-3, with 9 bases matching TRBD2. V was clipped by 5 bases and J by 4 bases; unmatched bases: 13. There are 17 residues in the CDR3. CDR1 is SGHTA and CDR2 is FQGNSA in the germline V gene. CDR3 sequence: CASSRGFLAGAPDTQYF. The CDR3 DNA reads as TGTGCCAGCAGCCGCGGGTTCTTAGCGGGAGCCCCAGATACGCAGTATTTT.

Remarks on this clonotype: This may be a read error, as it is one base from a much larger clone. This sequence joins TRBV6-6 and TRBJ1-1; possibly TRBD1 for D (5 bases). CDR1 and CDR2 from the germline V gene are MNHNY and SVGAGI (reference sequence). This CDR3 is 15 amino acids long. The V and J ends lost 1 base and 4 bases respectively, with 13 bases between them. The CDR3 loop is CASSYWQGVSTEAFF. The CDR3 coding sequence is TGTGCCAGCAGTTACTGGCAGGGTGTGAGCACTGAAGCTTTCTTT.